This T cell receptor (beta chain) was found in a study of T cell clonality in common variable immunodeficiency. Whole-study findings and limits: Reportedly, TCR beta sequences from common variable immunodeficiency showed fewer deletions and N-nucleotide insertions. Fewer TCRbeta clones were shared among CVID subjects than controls.

Looked up from germline, CDR1 is SGHRS and CDR2 is YFSETQ. V was pared by 5 bases and J by 4 bases, with 7 bases of the junction left unmatched. This CDR3 spans 15 amino acids. Sequencing used immunoSEQ multiplex PCR; TCRdb keeps in-frame clones, though not all of them. This set yields approximately 15,000 clones and no singletons; the top ten hold less than 15%. Details on this clone: Its target is unknown. The missing CDR3 end, 3 residues past where the read stops, is filled in from the germline J gene.

Blood came from CVID subjects not ill and not taking immunomodulatory or immunosuppressive medication. The origin of this receptor is a human donor with common variable immunodeficiency. The chain employs TRBV5-1 and TRBJ2-3; TRBD1 agrees at 10 bases. The sequencing sample was made of peripheral blood mononuclear cells. CDR3 DNA, as far as it was read: TGCGCCAGCAGACAATCCGGGACAGGGGCAGATACG. Protein: CASRQSGTGADT. The CDR3 in full is CASRQSGTGADTQYF.